This T cell receptor (beta chain) appears in the sequencing data of a study of OX40 agonist ivuxolimab in advanced cancers. Study-wide points: Certain nonresponding patients likewise had low normalized T-cell clonal expansion.

For this clone: Its matching antigen is unknown.

Produced via immunoSEQ multiplex PCR; TCRdb's table is partial and in-frame only. This table has 64,000 or so clones, around 83% appearing once. The CDR3 totals 11 residues. CDR1 is SQVTM and CDR2 is ANQGSEA in the germline V gene. The V gene lost 7 bases and the J gene lost 3 bases, with 10 bases spanning the gap. Sequencing was performed on CD4+ or CD8+ T cells sorted from blood, taken in a trial of the OX40 agonist ivuxolimab. The chain is built from TRBV29-1 and TRBJ2-7, with D possibly called TRBD1 or TRBD2 (5 bases each). This clonotype originated in an adult with an advanced solid tumor such as melanoma, head and neck, liver or kidney cancer. This CDR3 is CSGGTVYEQYF. The CDR3 DNA is TGCAGCGGGGGGACCGTCTACGAGCAGTACTTC.